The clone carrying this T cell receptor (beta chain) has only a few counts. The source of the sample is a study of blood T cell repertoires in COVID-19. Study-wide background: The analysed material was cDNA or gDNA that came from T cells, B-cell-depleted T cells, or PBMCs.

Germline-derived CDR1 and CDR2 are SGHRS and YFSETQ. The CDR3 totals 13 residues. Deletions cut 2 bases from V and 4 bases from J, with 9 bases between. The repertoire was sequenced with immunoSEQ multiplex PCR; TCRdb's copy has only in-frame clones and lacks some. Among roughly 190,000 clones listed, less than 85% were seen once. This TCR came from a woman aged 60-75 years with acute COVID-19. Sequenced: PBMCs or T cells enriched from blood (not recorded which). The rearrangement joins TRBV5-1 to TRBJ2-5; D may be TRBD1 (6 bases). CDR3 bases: TGCGCCAGCAGCTTTCCACAGGGAGAGACCCAGTACTTC. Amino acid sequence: CASSFPQGETQYF.